This T cell receptor (beta chain) came from a study of blood T cell repertoires in COVID-19. Germline CDR1 and CDR2: MGHRA and YSYEKL. The CDR3 is made up of 13 amino acids. Deletions cut 2 bases from V and 5 bases from J, with 8 bases between. Clones were sequenced by immunoSEQ multiplex PCR, and TCRdb holds only the in-frame ones, with some missing. The sample lists some 200,000 clones, 90% to 95% occurring once. The clonotype comes from a man aged 30-40 years with acute or convalescent COVID-19. The sequenced material came from peripheral blood. V gene TRBV4-1 combines with J gene TRBJ2-3; the D is unclear. CDR3 region: CASSQLEEDTQYF. In DNA form, the CDR3 reads TGCGCCAGCAGCCAACTCGAGGAAGATACGCAGTATTTT.